This paragraph reports one TCR beta chain. Its target is unknown. This sample stems from a study of CD4 T cells in relation to SARS-CoV-2 and coronaviruses. General study results and limits: Compared with monoreactive clones, crossreactive clones showed significantly weaker SARS-CoV-2 expansion.

Before the COVID-19 pandemic, during about 2010-2018, CD4+ T cells were taken from unexposed donors. Naive and memory CD4+ T cell DNA was deep-sequenced without culture. Assay: immunoSEQ multiplex PCR; the TCRdb copy retains only in-frame clones and omits some. The sample holds under 65,000 clones, 86% seen once. Sequenced sample: memory CD4+ T cells from PBMCs. The sequence was obtained from a human donor in good health.

The CDR3 nucleotides read TGTGCCAGTAGTATCCGGGGGGCTGGAAATCAGCCCCAGCATTTT. Protein product: CASSIRGAGNQPQHF. The gene calls are TRBV19 and TRBJ1-5; D is perhaps TRBD1 (6 bases). V was pared by 3 bases and J by 4 bases, with 13 bases between. Germline CDR1 and CDR2: LNHDA and SQIVND (reference sequence). The CDR3 is made up of 15 amino acids.